The 26 T cell receptor beta chains reported below all come from one sample, sequenced in a study of CD8 T cells in ankylosing spondylitis. Antigens for these TCRs are unknown. MiXCR, run by TCRdb on the 5' RACE reads, gives a single entry per CDR3 protein. This sample has about 800,000 distinct CDR3 sequences; about an eighth occur once, and the top ten carry just over 0.5%. Study observations and caveats: A motif of eight or nine highly homologous TCR beta variants was seen as apparently characteristic of ankylosing spondylitis blood.

What was sequenced was blood, either unsorted or a sorted T cell fraction (not recorded which). The receptors come from a male donor with ankylosing spondylitis.

This clonotype was seen repeatedly, ten times or more. The chain carries TRBV7-2 and TRBJ2-1; the D gene is possibly TRBD2 (5 bases). The CDR3 consists of 13 residues. Germline V gene data show CDR1 as SGHTA and CDR2 as FQGNSA. V dropped 4 bases and J dropped 14 bases, with 18 bases sitting between them. The CDR3 region has the DNA TGTGCCAGCAGCTACCAAAGAGGGAACGATGAGTTCTTC. Translated: CASSYQRGNDEFF. The full variable domain, completed using reference TRBV7-2 and TRBJ2-1, is GAGVSQSPSNKVTEKGKDVELRCDPISGHTALYWYRQSLGQGLEFLIYFQGNSAPDKSGLPSDRFSAERTGGSVSTLTIQRTQQEDSAVYLCASSYQRGNDEFFGPGTRLTVL.

This clonotype was found a few times. The J gene is TRBJ1-3, the V gene TRBV7-6; D call uncertain. Germline CDR1 and CDR2: SGHVS and FNYEAQ. Trimming removed 5 bases at V and 0 bases at J, with 8 bases between. The length of the CDR3 is 14 residues. This CDR3 reads CASSPMDSGNTIYF. Here the CDR3 DNA reads TGTGCCAGCAGCCCCATGGACTCTGGAAACACCATATATTTT.

This clonotype has a handful of counts. The rearrangement joins TRBV24-1 to TRBJ2-2; no reliable D call. V gave up 10 bases and J gave up 5 bases, with 13 bases separating them. CDR3 length: 13 amino acids. In germline, CDR1 is KGHDR, CDR2 SFDVKD. The CDR3 nucleotides are TGTGCCACGGGGTCAATTCGTACCGGGGAGCTGTTTTTT. Residues: CATGSIRTGELFF.

This clonotype was counted only a few times. The genes are TRBV2 and TRBJ2-3; D is perhaps TRBD1 (6 bases). The CDR3 spans 15 residues. Germline CDR1 is SNHLY and CDR2 is FYNNEI. Between the trimmed V and J ends, which lost 8 bases and 0 bases, there was a span of 15 bases. CDR3 coding DNA: TGTGCCAGCGGGGGACAATCTACTAGCACAGATACGCAGTATTTT. Residues: CASGGQSTSTDTQYF.

In this sample, this clonotype turned up a few times. Germline and junction disagree at one end, which may indicate a read error. V gene TRBV2 combines with J gene TRBJ2-2, with D possibly being TRBD1 (5 bases). The CDR3 totals 14 residues. CDR1 and CDR2 from the germline V gene are SNHLY and FYNNEI. CDR3 region: CAGRALTNTGELFF. The CDR3 nucleotides read TGTGCCGGCAGGGCCCTAACGAACACCGGGGAGCTGTTTTTT.

In DNA form, the CDR3 reads TGTGCCAGCAGCTTATTAGGTGACCAGCAGTTCTTC. Encoded protein: CASSLLGDQQFF. The rearrangement links TRBV7-9 to TRBJ2-1; D uncertain. V dropped 2 bases and J dropped 11 bases, with 10 bases sitting between them. CDR3 length: 12 amino acids. Germline V gene lookup returns CDR1 SEHNR and CDR2 FQNEAQ (reference sequence).

This clonotype was recorded many times. This sequence joins TRBV5-6 and TRBJ2-7; TRBD2 is a possible D gene (5 bases). CDR1 and CDR2 from the germline V gene are SGHDT and YYEEEE. Trimming removed 4 bases from V and 6 bases from J, with 11 bases in between. The length of the CDR3 is 12 residues. Here the CDR3 reads CASSPRVGEQYF. The DNA of the CDR3 is TGTGCCAGCAGCCCGAGGGTGGGCGAGCAGTACTTC.

This rearrangement joins TRBV10-1 to TRBJ2-7, with no clear D. This CDR3 comprises 13 residues. V was clipped by 0 bases and J by 6 bases, with 9 bases between them. Germline V gene data show CDR1 as WNHNN and CDR2 as SYGVQD (reference sequence). The CDR3 is CASSESLQREQYF. CDR3 in DNA: TGCGCCAGCAGTGAGTCCCTACAGCGCGAGCAGTACTTC.

The chain uses TRBV28 and TRBJ2-7; D unclear. Trimming pared 6 bases from V and 0 bases from J, leaving 9 bases between. The CDR3 extends over 13 amino acids. The germline V gene encodes CDR1 MDHEN and CDR2 SYDVKM. The CDR3 protein is CASRVGISYEQYF. The CDR3 DNA follows: TGTGCCAGCAGGGTAGGGATCTCCTACGAGCAGTACTTC.

This clonotype showed up just a few times. The gene calls are TRBV5-1 and TRBJ1-3, with D perhaps matching TRBD1 (5 bases). This CDR3 has 13 amino acids. V lost 3 bases, J lost 5 bases, and 9 bases lay in between. Germline CDR1 and CDR2: SGHRS and YFSETQ. CDR3 nucleotides: TGCGCCAGCAGCTGGGGGTATCGAAACACCATATATTTT. Its protein is CASSWGYRNTIYF.

The CDR3 loop reads CASSDRLGTSGGVNTGELFF. The DNA of the CDR3 is TGTGCCAGCAGCGACCGCCTCGGGACTAGCGGGGGGGTTAACACCGGGGAGCTGTTTTTT. J is TRBJ2-2 and V is TRBV7-8, with 16 bases identical to TRBD2. Germline V CDR1 and CDR2: SGHVS, FQNEAQ. V lost 5 bases and J lost 2; bases outside the gene matches: 11. This CDR3 comprises 20 residues.

This clonotype was observed a handful of times. This rearrangement joins TRBV10-2 to TRBJ2-1; D is undetermined. The germline V gene has CDR1 WSHSY and CDR2 SAAADI. V dropped 7 bases and J dropped 6 bases, with 13 bases sitting between them. CDR3 length equals 13 residues. CDR3: CASTTETGNEQFF. Here the CDR3 DNA reads TGCGCCAGCACTACGGAAACGGGCAATGAGCAGTTCTTC.

The chain carries TRBV5-1 and TRBJ2-5; D not resolved. The CDR3 is made up of 15 amino acids. V shed 4 bases and J shed 2 bases, with 15 bases lying between them. Germline loops: CDR1 SGHRS, CDR2 YFSETQ. Written as DNA, the CDR3 is TGCGCCAGCAGCCCCGGACGGAGAACGCAAGAGACCCAGTACTTC. This translates into CASSPGRRTQETQYF.

This clonotype appeared a few times. This chain joins TRBV20-1 and TRBJ2-2, with D unclear. V was cut by 0 bases and J by 4 bases, with 12 bases left in between. The CDR3 spans 15 residues. Germline CDR1 reads DFQATT; CDR2 reads SNEGSKA (reference sequence). The CDR3 here is CSARDRRLSTGELFF. CDR3 coding DNA: TGCAGTGCTAGAGATAGGCGTCTGAGCACCGGGGAGCTGTTTTTT.

This clonotype was observed at least ten times. The J gene is TRBJ2-7, the V gene TRBV6-2 or TRBV6-3; TRBD2 is a possible D gene (6 bases). In germline, CDR1 is MNHEY, CDR2 SVGEGT. The length of the CDR3 is 14 residues. V was shortened by 5 bases and J by 3 bases, with 14 bases between the two germline ends. The CDR3 DNA is TGTGCCAGCAGTCCATCCGGGAGAAGCTACGAGCAGTACTTC. It translates to CASSPSGRSYEQYF.

The table lists this clonotype with a few counts. The CDR3 DNA reads as TGTGCCAGCAGCAAAACCTCAGGGGCCACAGATACGCAGTATTTT. It translates to CASSKTSGATDTQYF. V is TRBV7-3 and J is TRBJ2-3; tentative D call: TRBD1 (6 bases). This CDR3 comprises 15 residues. The germline V gene has CDR1 SGHTA and CDR2 FQGTGA. Trimming took off 5 bases at V and 2 bases at J, with 14 bases between the two ends.

The V gene is TRBV7-9, the J gene TRBJ2-2, with 7 nucleotides matching TRBD1. CDR1 and CDR2 (germline): SEHNR, FQNEAQ (reference sequence). The CDR3 is 13 residues long. The trim removed 4 bases at V and 6 bases at J, leaving 2 bases unmatched. In nucleotides, the CDR3 is TGTGCCAGCAGCTGGACAGGAGCCGGGGAGCTGTTTTTT. It specifies CASSWTGAGELFF. The entire variable domain, with the rest obtained from reference TRBV7-9 and TRBJ2-2, is as follows: DTGVSQNPRHKITKRGQNVTFRCDPISEHNRLYWYRQTLGQGPEFLTYFQNEAQLEKSRLLSDRFSAERPKGSFSTLEIQRTEQGDSAMYLCASSWTGAGELFFGEGSRLTVL.

The rearrangement joins TRBV7-9 to TRBJ2-3; D is uncertain. The V gene lost 2 bases and the J gene lost 1 base, with 13 bases spanning the gap. Per the germline V gene, CDR1 is SEHNR and CDR2 is FQNEAQ (reference sequence). The CDR3 runs 16 residues. The CDR3 region is CASSLMASTRTDTQYF. CDR3 sequence (DNA): TGTGCCAGCAGCTTAATGGCGTCTACTCGCACAGATACGCAGTATTTT.

This clonotype was seen only a few times. J is TRBJ2-7 and V is TRBV7-2; perhaps D is TRBD1 or TRBD2 (6 bases each). Per germline, CDR1 SGHTA and CDR2 FQGNSA. This CDR3 contains 13 residues. Trimming pared 4 bases from V and 3 bases from J, leaving 10 bases between. The DNA of the CDR3 is TGTGCCAGCAGCTACAGGGACTTCTACGAGCAGTACTTC. It yields the protein CASSYRDFYEQYF.

This clonotype was observed a few times. The chain uses TRBV28 and TRBJ2-2; the D gene could be TRBD1 or TRBD2 (5 bases each). The CDR3 is 16 residues long. Trimming took off 1 base at V and 5 bases at J, with 14 bases between the two ends. CDR1 is MDHEN, CDR2 SYDVKM, per germline. The CDR3 region has the DNA TGTGCCAGCAGTTTATCGGAAGGGTGGGGGACCGGGGAGCTGTTTTTT. Translating it yields CASSLSEGWGTGELFF.

This rearrangement joins TRBV6-5 to TRBJ1-1; TRBD1 aligns across 7 bases. The CDR3 has 15 amino acids. J lost 5 bases, V lost 2 bases, and 8 bases had no gene match. CDR1 is MNHEY, CDR2 SVGAGI, per germline. CDR3 nucleotides: TGTGCCAGCAGTTACAAAGGCAGGGGGGGGACTGAAGCTTTCTTT. Protein sequence: CASSYKGRGGTEAFF.

This chain uses TRBV7-2 with TRBJ2-7; 8 bases agree with TRBD1. The V and J ends lost 5 bases and 5 bases, in that order; junction bases with no gene match: 8. CDR1 and CDR2 (germline): SGHTA, FQGNSA. The CDR3 has 14 residues. The CDR3 region is CASSRNGQGDEQYF. The CDR3 nucleotides read TGTGCCAGCAGCCGAAACGGACAGGGTGACGAGCAGTACTTC.

This clonotype was seen only a few times. J is TRBJ2-1 and V is TRBV10-1, with 7 positions matching TRBD1. Germline V gene lookup returns CDR1 WNHNN and CDR2 SYGVQD (reference sequence). J gave up 5 bases and V 6 bases, and 1 base lay outside the gene matches. This CDR3 contains 12 residues. CDR3 protein: CASRDRDNEQFF. The DNA for the CDR3 is TGCGCCAGCAGAGACAGGGACAATGAGCAGTTCTTC.

This clonotype was seen a handful of times. The chain couples TRBV12-3 or TRBV12-4 to TRBJ1-5, with unresolved D. The CDR3 contains 15 residues. V lost 5 bases and J 10 bases, leaving 21 bases between the germline ends. CDR3 in DNA: TGTGCCAGCAGTGTTAGGGAAGGGCGTTACGGCCCCCAGCATTTT. Its protein product is CASSVREGRYGPQHF.

Ten or more counts support this clonotype. The rearrangement joins TRBV5-1 to TRBJ2-3; 7 nucleotides line up with TRBD2. The germline V gene has CDR1 SGHRS and CDR2 YFSETQ. Losses at the gene ends were 4 bases for V and 2 bases for J; bases not matched to a gene: 7. The CDR3 loop spans 15 amino acids. As DNA, the CDR3 is TGCGCCAGCAGCATCCGGGACTACCTCACAGATACGCAGTATTTT. It specifies CASSIRDYLTDTQYF. The variable domain in full, with the rest retrieved from reference TRBV5-1 and TRBJ2-3, is KAGVTQTPRYLIKTRGQQVTLSCSPISGHRSVSWYQQTPGQGLQFLFEYFSETQRNKGNFPGRFSGRQFSNSRSEMNVSTLELGDSALYLCASSIRDYLTDTQYFGPGTRLTVL.

The chain recombines TRBV20-1 with TRBJ2-1; 8 bases line up with TRBD1. CDR3 size: 14 residues. Germline V CDR1 and CDR2: DFQATT, SNEGSKA (reference sequence). V gave up 4 bases and J gave up 3 bases; unmatched junction bases: 5. CDR3 sequence reads: CSAIRDRYYNEQFF. In DNA form, the CDR3 reads TGCAGTGCTATAAGGGACAGGTACTACAATGAGCAGTTCTTC.